The clone carrying this T cell receptor (beta chain) turned up a few times. This sample is drawn from a study of control samples from healthy donors and cancer patients. CDR1 SGHNT and CDR2 YYREEE come from the germline V gene (reference sequence). V dropped 2 bases and J dropped 5 bases, with 14 bases sitting between them. The CDR3 loop spans 16 amino acids. The protocol was immunoSEQ multiplex PCR, while the TCRdb copy is restricted to in-frame clones and leaves out a portion. The sample yields 130,000 to 150,000 clones, 85% to 95% seen once. The rearrangement links TRBV5-4 to TRBJ1-6; a possible D gene is TRBD1 (6 bases). The sequenced material came from PBMCs. The clonotype comes from a man in his 60s with colorectal cancer. The CDR3, as DNA: TGTGCCAGCAGCTTAACGTATGGGACAAATAATTCACCCCTCCACTTT. Amino acid sequence: CASSLTYGTNNSPLHF.